Below, 16 T cell receptor beta chains from the same sample are listed, as sequenced in a study of OX40 agonist ivuxolimab in advanced cancers. The repertoire was sequenced with immunoSEQ multiplex PCR; TCRdb's copy has only in-frame clones and lacks some. The table includes roughly 45,000 clones, 75% to 80% detected once. The sequenced sample was CD4+ or CD8+ T cells sorted from blood, obtained in a trial of the OX40 agonist ivuxolimab. All receptors derive from an adult with an advanced solid tumor such as melanoma, head and neck, liver or kidney cancer.

This clone occurred a few times. The CDR3, as DNA: TGTGCCTGGAGTAAAGGGTTGGGGACTGAAGCTTTCTTT. Amino acid sequence: CAWSKGLGTEAFF. The chain combines TRBV30 with TRBJ1-1; no reliable D call. The CDR3 totals 13 residues. V lost 2 bases and J lost 5, with 12 bases in between. From germline, CDR1 is GTSNPN and CDR2 SVGIG (reference sequence).

This clone was seen a single time. V usage is TRBV7-6 and J usage is TRBJ2-3; TRBD2 is a possible D gene (6 bases). This CDR3 is built from 16 residues. Germline values: CDR1 SGHVS, CDR2 FNYEAQ. V was shortened by 4 bases and J by 0 bases, with 14 bases between the two germline ends. DNA of the CDR3: TGTGCCAGCAGCTCCCGGCTAGCGACTAGCACAGATACGCAGTATTTT. Residues: CASSSRLATSTDTQYF.

The chain combines TRBV5-5 with TRBJ2-5; D not resolved. V was clipped by 0 bases and J by 2 bases, with 8 bases between them. CDR1 is SGHKS, CDR2 YYEKEE, per germline (reference sequence). The CDR3 runs to 14 residues. The CDR3 DNA reads TGTGCCAGCAGCTTGGTGGCAGATCAAGAGACCCAGTACTTC. Protein: CASSLVADQETQYF.

The chain uses TRBV4-3 and TRBJ2-1, with no clear D. Germline CDR1 and CDR2: LGHNA and YSLEER. V gave up 0 bases and J gave up 7 bases, with 4 bases separating them. The CDR3 spans 12 residues. CDR3 sequence: CASSQDWNEQFF. In DNA, the CDR3 is TGCGCCAGCAGCCAAGATTGGAATGAGCAGTTCTTC.

V and J are TRBV19 and TRBJ1-5; TRBD1 aligns across 7 bases. The CDR3 length is 14 residues. Germline CDR1 reads LNHDA; CDR2 reads SQIVND (reference sequence). V dropped 2 bases and J dropped 4; count of bases not matched to a gene: 2. The CDR3 sequence: CASSIWDRNQPQHF. The CDR3 DNA sequence: TGTGCCAGTAGTATATGGGACAGAAATCAGCCCCAGCATTTT.

The chain recombines TRBV9 with TRBJ2-2, with 8 bases aligning to TRBD2. This CDR3 region has 16 residues. Germline trimming cut 0 bases from V and 1 base from J; bases unmatched to any gene: 2. Germline V CDR1 and CDR2: SGDLS, YYNGEE. The CDR3 DNA follows: TGTGCCAGCAGCGTAGCCAGCGGGAGGAACACCGGGGAGCTGTTTTTT. Encoded protein: CASSVASGRNTGELFF.

J is TRBJ1-2 and V is TRBV6-1; 8 bases line up with TRBD1. The CDR3 runs 15 residues. Germline assignment: CDR1 MNHNS and CDR2 SASEGT. The trim removed 10 bases at V and 3 bases at J, leaving 13 bases unmatched. The CDR3 region is CANRQGHGFDYGYTF. DNA of the CDR3: TGTGCCAACCGACAGGGGCATGGGTTTGACTATGGCTACACCTTC.

The chain recombines TRBV18 with TRBJ2-1; D is uncertain. Looked up from germline, CDR1 is KGHSH and CDR2 is LQKENI. V was trimmed by 2 bases and J by 0 bases, leaving 11 bases between them. The CDR3 spans 16 residues. The CDR3 spells CASSPNRKSSYNEQFF. The DNA of the CDR3 is TGTGCCAGCTCACCAAATAGGAAGAGCTCCTACAATGAGCAGTTCTTC.

This chain uses TRBV9 with TRBJ2-5; 10 nucleotides match TRBD1. This CDR3 has 16 residues. Germline V gene data show CDR1 as SGDLS and CDR2 as YYNGEE. V lost 1 base to trimming and J lost 5 bases; unmatched junction nucleotides: 8. CDR3 DNA: TGTGCCAGCAGCGTACCTGCCGGGACAGGGGACGAGACCCAGTACTTC. Its protein product is CASSVPAGTGDETQYF.

This clone occurred a few times. The V call is TRBV25-1, the J call TRBJ2-7; maybe TRBD1 (6 bases). The CDR3 sequence is 14 residues long. The V end lost 6 bases, the J end lost 0 bases, and 12 bases lay between the germline ends. Germline V lookup: CDR1 MGHDK, CDR2 SYGVNS. CDR3 protein: CASSRTGYSYEQYF. For the CDR3, the DNA is TGTGCCAGCAGCAGAACAGGGTACTCCTACGAGCAGTACTTC.

This clone was seen once. The rearrangement uses TRBV27 and TRBJ1-4; the D is unclear. Germline V gene lookup returns CDR1 MNHEY and CDR2 SMNVEV (reference sequence). The CDR3 is made up of 13 amino acids. V lost 1 base to trimming and J lost 8 bases, with 8 bases between them. The CDR3 loop reads CASSLYGGEKLFF. The CDR3 coding sequence is TGTGCCAGCAGTTTATACGGAGGCGAAAAACTGTTTTTT.

The chain recombines TRBV9 with TRBJ2-5; unclear D gene. V shed 0 bases and J shed 5 bases, with 5 bases lying between them. CDR1 and CDR2 (germline): SGDLS, YYNGEE. The CDR3 is made up of 12 amino acids. The CDR3 sequence: CASSVGGETQYF. The CDR3 nucleotides are TGTGCCAGCAGCGTAGGAGGCGAGACCCAGTACTTC.

The CDR3 DNA reads TGCGCCAGCAGCCCACTTCCGGGACTAGGCCATGAGCAGTTCTTC. It specifies CASSPLPGLGHEQFF. The V and J genes are TRBV4-1 and TRBJ2-1, with 8 bases aligning to TRBD2. The length of the CDR3 is 15 residues. The trim removed 4 bases at V and 8 bases at J, leaving 10 bases unmatched. Germline CDR1 and CDR2: MGHRA and YSYEKL.

The sample holds a few counts of this clone. V and J are TRBV6-5 and TRBJ2-2, with D hard to call. V was shortened by 10 bases and J by 6 bases, with 15 bases between the two germline ends. CDR1 is MNHEY, CDR2 SVGAGI, per germline. This CDR3 is 13 amino acids long. Here the CDR3 DNA reads TGTGCCACCACCGGACCGGGTCCCGGGGAGCTGTTTTTT. Translated: CATTGPGPGELFF.

The chain carries TRBV27 and TRBJ2-7, with a possible D match to TRBD2 (6 bases). In germline, CDR1 is MNHEY, CDR2 SMNVEV (reference sequence). V was pared by 5 bases and J by 5 bases, with 19 bases between. The CDR3 covers 15 residues. The CDR3 sequence is CASSLSGATFDEQYF. The CDR3 nucleotides read TGTGCCAGCAGTCTTAGCGGAGCCACTTTTGACGAGCAGTACTTC.

This rearrangement joins TRBV12-5 to TRBJ1-2; no firm D call. There are 12 residues in the CDR3. The germline gives CDR1 LGHNT, CDR2 FRNRAP. Trimming removed 3 bases at V and 2 bases at J, with 4 bases between. The CDR3 protein is CASGFRNYGYTF. The CDR3 DNA reads TGTGCTAGTGGTTTCCGGAACTATGGCTACACCTTC.